Below are 10 T cell receptor beta chains sequenced from a single sample in a study of post-analysis software for immune sequencing data. No antigen has been assigned to these receptors. The study's findings and limits: Compared with controls, patients had more of about 5 TRBV segments, including TRBV5-6, TRBV5-1 and TRBV20-1.

Each TCR beta cDNA library carried unique molecular identifiers. TCRdb reanalysed the PCR reads using MiXCR and keeps one entry per CDR3 protein. The sample holds 700,000 to 800,000 distinct CDR3 sequences, 25% to 30% seen once. The specimen sequenced was blood. The receptor set was obtained from a girl aged 10 to 17 with multiple sclerosis.

In this sample, this clonotype turned up a few times. The chain employs TRBV9 and TRBJ2-1; 10 nucleotides line up with TRBD2. V shed 5 bases, J shed 8 bases, and the junction held 10 bases outside the gene matches. The germline CDR1 and CDR2 sequences are SGDLS and YYNGEE. This CDR3 spans 15 amino acids. The CDR3, as DNA: TGTGCCAGCAGGCCCGAAAGCGGGAGGGCTGATGAGCAGTTCTTC. Protein: CASRPESGRADEQFF.

This chain connects TRBV20-1 to TRBJ2-5; 7 bases match TRBD1. This CDR3 has 14 residues. V lost 6 bases to trimming and J lost 2 bases; unmatched junction nucleotides: 9. Per germline, CDR1 DFQATT and CDR2 SNEGSKA (reference sequence). The DNA of the CDR3 is TGCAGTGCCACCCGGGACAGTTTTCAAGAGACCCAGTACTTC. The encoded protein is CSATRDSFQETQYF.

The sample holds many counts of this clonotype. The chain couples TRBV12-3 or TRBV12-4 to TRBJ1-4; possibly TRBD1 for D (5 bases). V shed 5 bases and J shed 8 bases, with 12 bases lying between them. The CDR3 spans 13 residues. The CDR3 DNA reads as TGTGCCAGCAGTCTAGGGGCAGGGGAAAAACTGTTTTTT. As protein: CASSLGAGEKLFF.

On this clonotype: A much larger clone differs from this one at a single base, so this may be a read error. The V gene is TRBV20-1, the J gene TRBJ2-7; TRBD1 is a possible D gene (6 bases). Germline V gives CDR1 DFQATT, CDR2 SNEGSKA (reference sequence). CDR3 length equals 12 residues. The CDR3 region is CRARVGGYEQYF. The CDR3 DNA reads as TGCAGGGCTAGAGTAGGGGGCTACGAGCAGTACTTC.

The chain combines TRBV15 with TRBJ1-1; TRBD1 matches 7 bases. This CDR3 has 17 amino acids. Germline V gives CDR1 LNHNV, CDR2 YYDKDF (reference sequence). The junction had 11 bases not matched to a gene; V was cut back by 0 bases and J by 4 bases. The CDR3 protein is CATSRDLLNRGPTEAFF. CDR3 nucleotide sequence: TGTGCCACCAGCAGAGATCTTCTCAACAGGGGCCCCACTGAAGCTTTCTTT.

The chain employs TRBV28 and TRBJ2-1; TRBD2 might be the D (7 bases). Trimming cost V 8 bases and J 0 bases, with 17 bases left between them. Germline V gives CDR1 MDHEN, CDR2 SYDVKM. CDR3 length: 16 amino acids. The CDR3 DNA is TGTGCCAGCTCAGGCGGGGGACATAGCTCCTACAATGAGCAGTTCTTC. It specifies CASSGGGHSSYNEQFF.

This clonotype showed up just a few times. The rearrangement uses TRBV2 and TRBJ2-7; the match to TRBD2 covers 7 bases. Germline CDR1 and CDR2: SNHLY and FYNNEI. J gave up 6 bases and V 3 bases, and 8 bases lay outside the gene matches. The CDR3 covers 14 residues. The CDR3 sequence: CASSDWGRAPEQYF. As DNA, the CDR3 is TGTGCCAGCAGTGACTGGGGGAGGGCCCCCGAGCAGTACTTC.

This chain links TRBV29-1 with TRBJ2-3; 10 positions agree with TRBD1. The CDR3 is 15 residues long. V dropped 2 bases and J dropped 3; count of bases not matched to a gene: 5. From germline, CDR1 is SQVTM and CDR2 ANQGSEA. CDR3 protein: CSVEWTGGRTDTQYF. For the CDR3, the DNA is TGCAGCGTTGAATGGACAGGGGGGAGGACAGATACGCAGTATTTT.

The chain combines TRBV9 with TRBJ2-3; possible D gene TRBD2, 6 bases. There are 15 residues in the CDR3. V lost 3 bases to trimming and J lost 2 bases, with 13 bases between them. Germline assignment: CDR1 SGDLS and CDR2 YYNGEE. The CDR3 DNA reads TGTGCCAGCAGCGAGCGGGTTCGCCTCACAGATACGCAGTATTTT. It codes for CASSERVRLTDTQYF.

This clonotype came up many times. This CDR3 reads CASSPRGQGYNEQFF. The CDR3 bases are TGTGCCAGCAGCCCCCGGGGCCAGGGCTACAATGAGCAGTTCTTC. This chain uses TRBV3-1 with TRBJ2-1; perhaps D is TRBD1 or TRBD2 (5 bases each). Trimming shortened V by 4 bases and J by 3 bases, and 13 bases separated the two germline ends. Germline V gene lookup returns CDR1 LGHDT and CDR2 YNNKEL (reference sequence). The CDR3 contains 15 residues.